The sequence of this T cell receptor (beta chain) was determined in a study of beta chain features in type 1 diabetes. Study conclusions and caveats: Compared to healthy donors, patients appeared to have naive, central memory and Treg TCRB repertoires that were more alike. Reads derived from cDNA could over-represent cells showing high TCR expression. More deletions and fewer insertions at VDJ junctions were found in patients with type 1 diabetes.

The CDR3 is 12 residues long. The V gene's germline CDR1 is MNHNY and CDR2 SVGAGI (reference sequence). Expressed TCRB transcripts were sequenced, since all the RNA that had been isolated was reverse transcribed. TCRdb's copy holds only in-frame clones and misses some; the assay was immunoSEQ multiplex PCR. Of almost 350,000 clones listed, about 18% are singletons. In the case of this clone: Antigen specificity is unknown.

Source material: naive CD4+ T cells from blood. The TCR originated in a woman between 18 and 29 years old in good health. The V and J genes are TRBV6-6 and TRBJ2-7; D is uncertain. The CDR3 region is CVSKPGTYEQYF. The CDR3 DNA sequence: TGTGTGTCGAAGCCAGGCACCTACGAGCAGTACTTC.